This T cell receptor (beta chain) derives from a study of blood T cell repertoires in COVID-19. The V gene lost 4 bases and the J gene lost 7 bases, with 14 bases spanning the gap. Germline CDR1 and CDR2: MNHEY and SMNVEV (reference sequence). The CDR3 spans 14 residues. As originally analysed: Amplification of reference gene primers was used by the study to estimate nucleated cell counts. Repertoires were generated with immunoSEQ multiplex PCR, while TCRdb's copy carries only in-frame clones and drops some. Clone size and the V and J calls come from that table; the DNA yielded D and trimming. The sample shows 250,000 to 350,000 clones, around 81% of them seen only once. This clone came up many times.

Material: peripheral blood. The chain links TRBV27 to TRBJ1-5, with a tentative D call TRBD1 (5 bases). The sequence came from a person between 65 and 80 years old with COVID-19, enrolled during active disease. Written as DNA, the CDR3 is TGTGCCAGCAGTTCGGGCGGGGCTTTGCAGCCCCAGCATTTT. Its protein is CASSSGGALQPQHF.